The next 9 T cell receptor beta chains were all read from a single sample in a study of technical replicates of blood from a handful of donors. Using immunoSEQ multiplex PCR, the repertoire was profiled, and TCRdb retains in-frame clones only, with some absent. The table includes almost 55,000 clones, around 95% detected once. Sequenced material: T cells isolated from PBMCs. The receptors were sampled from a human donor in good health.

V usage is TRBV11-1 and J usage is TRBJ1-1; 8 nucleotides match TRBD1. Germline lookup yields CDR1 SGHAT and CDR2 FQDESV (reference sequence). Germline trimming cut 1 base from V and 4 bases from J; bases unmatched to any gene: 5. The CDR3 is made up of 15 amino acids. The CDR3 loop reads CASSLGTGLGTEAFF. The CDR3 DNA reads as TGTGCCAGCAGCTTAGGGACAGGGTTGGGCACTGAAGCTTTCTTT.

The rearrangement uses TRBV7-3 and TRBJ1-2; D possibly corresponds to TRBD1 (5 bases). CDR1 SGHTA and CDR2 FQGTGA come from the germline V gene. The CDR3 covers 15 residues. Trimming took off 5 bases at V and 4 bases at J, with 17 bases between the two ends. The CDR3 bases are TGTGCCAGCAGCCCAGGGATGGGACTTAGCTATGGCTACACCTTC. It yields the protein CASSPGMGLSYGYTF.

This clone appeared once. The rearrangement joins TRBV5-6 to TRBJ2-5; TRBD1 is a possible D gene (5 bases). Per germline, CDR1 SGHDT and CDR2 YYEEEE. The CDR3 runs 17 residues. Trimming cost V 0 bases and J 4 bases, with 19 bases left between them. CDR3 DNA sequence: TGTGCCAGCAGCTTGGGCTCGGTGGTACAGGTTCGAGAGACCCAGTACTTC. Protein sequence: CASSLGSVVQVRETQYF. The full variable domain, completed using reference TRBV5-6 and TRBJ2-5, is DAGVTQSPTHLIKTRGQQVTLRCSPKSGHDTVSWYQQALGQGPQFIFQYYEEEERQRGNFPDRFSGHQFPNYSSELNVNALLLGDSALYLCASSLGSVVQVRETQYFGPGTRLLVL.

As to this clone: Additional DNA sequences in this sample encode the identical CDR3. CDR3 sequence: CASSLGQGNQPQHF. In nucleotides, the CDR3 is TGTGCCAGCAGTTTAGGACAGGGCAATCAGCCCCAGCATTTT. This sequence joins TRBV28 and TRBJ1-5; TRBD1 matches at 7 bases. This CDR3 is 14 amino acids long. Germline trimming cut 2 bases from V and 2 bases from J; bases unmatched to any gene: 0. CDR1 MDHEN and CDR2 SYDVKM come from the germline V gene.

The chain employs TRBV28 and TRBJ2-3, with D perhaps matching TRBD2 (6 bases). The CDR3 has 17 amino acids. CDR1 and CDR2 from the germline V gene are MDHEN and SYDVKM. V was cut by 7 bases and J by 0 bases, with 20 bases left in between. The CDR3 bases are TGTGCCAGCATCGGCCTAAGGAGGCGGGGTAGCACAGATACGCAGTATTTT. This gives the protein CASIGLRRRGSTDTQYF.

The chain recombines TRBV7-2 with TRBJ2-7; TRBD2 aligns across 13 bases. Trimming took 11 bases from V and 6 from J; bases not matched to a gene: 7. CDR3 length equals 13 residues. The germline V gene encodes CDR1 SGHTA and CDR2 FQGNSA. CDR3 coding DNA: TGTGCCGACTCATGGACTAGCGGGAGCGAGCAGTACTTC. Translating gives CADSWTSGSEQYF.

The gene calls are TRBV5-6 and TRBJ1-1; D is undetermined. The germline V gene has CDR1 SGHDT and CDR2 YYEEEE. CDR3 size: 13 residues. V lost 8 bases and J 0 bases, leaving 11 bases between the germline ends. The CDR3 loop is CASPDLMNTEAFF. DNA for the CDR3: TGTGCCAGTCCGGACTTGATGAACACTGAAGCTTTCTTT.

CDR3 in amino acids: CASSLGRGAFYEQYF. Written as DNA, the CDR3 is TGTGCCAGCAGCTTAGGGCGGGGGGCGTTCTACGAGCAGTACTTC. The V and J genes are TRBV5-6 and TRBJ2-7; 8 nucleotides align to TRBD2. V was pared by 2 bases and J by 3 bases, with 7 bases of the junction left unmatched. CDR1 SGHDT and CDR2 YYEEEE come from the germline V gene. The CDR3 runs 15 residues. The variable domain in full, completed from reference TRBV5-6 and TRBJ2-7, reads DAGVTQSPTHLIKTRGQQVTLRCSPKSGHDTVSWYQQALGQGPQFIFQYYEEEERQRGNFPDRFSGHQFPNYSSELNVNALLLGDSALYLCASSLGRGAFYEQYFGPGTRLTVT.

This clone appeared a single time. The chain recombines TRBV18 with TRBJ2-7, with 10 bases lining up with TRBD1. In germline, CDR1 is KGHSH, CDR2 LQKENI. The ends lost 5 bases at V and 0 bases at J; junction bases unmatched: 4. The CDR3 has 15 amino acids. The CDR3 DNA reads TGTGCCAGCTCATCTGGGACAGGGGACTCCTACGAGCAGTACTTC. It specifies CASSSGTGDSYEQYF.